The clone carrying this T cell receptor beta chain showed up just a few times. The antigen is undetermined. The entry originates in a study of blood T cells in healthy people across ages. Findings and caveats of the study: Diversity was higher, and naive CD4+ cells more numerous, in long-lived donors than in aged donors. TCR beta diversity correlated strongly with naive T cell percentage. PBMC samples, being unsorted, prevented any conclusive comparison of naive and antigen-experienced cells.

Drawn from each donor were approximately 10 milliliters of peripheral blood. For the second PCR, which ran for about 7 to 11 cycles, a sample-barcoded 5' primer and a J-beta primer mix were used. TCRdb re-called the 5' RACE reads through MiXCR, storing one row per CDR3 protein. The sample includes more than 550,000 distinct CDR3 sequences, approximately 21% of them seen just once. This clonotype was obtained from a man between 70 and 80 years old in good health. Sequenced input: blood.

CDR3 sequence reads: CASSHGRTPVTQKRSQTQYF. CDR3 DNA sequence: TGTGCCAGCAGCCATGGAAGGACGCCAGTGACCCAAAAGCGGTCACAGACCCAGTACTTC. This rearrangement joins TRBV14 to TRBJ2-5, with D maybe TRBD2 (5 bases). Germline V gene lookup returns CDR1 SGHDN and CDR2 FVKESK. CDR3 length: 20 residues. Trimming removed 3 bases from V and 6 bases from J, with 32 bases in between.